These T cell receptor beta chains were read from a single sample in a study of blood T cell repertoires in COVID-19. TCRdb's table, derived via immunoSEQ multiplex PCR, lists solely in-frame clones and lacks some. The data show fewer than 400,000 clones, around nine tenths seen once. What was sequenced was PBMCs or T cells enriched from blood (not recorded which). These receptors all stem from a woman aged 45 to 65 who had recovered from COVID-19. Both conserved end residues are part of each CDR3. A D gene is named only where the DNA matches it firmly. Part of the rows lack a size; the others show once, few, many or a class for expanded clones.

cdr3_nt	cdr3_aa	v_call	j_call	cdr3_length	d_call	clone_size
TGTGCCAGCAGTACATCGGGGGCCAACGTCCTGACTTTC	CASSTSGANVLTF	TRBV7-8	TRBJ2-6	13	.	.
TGTGCCAGCAGTTTTGAGGGGAACACTGAAGCTTTCTTT	CASSFEGNTEAFF	TRBV2	TRBJ1-1	13	.	.
TGTGCCAGCAGTTACCAGGGTTACGGGCAGTACTTC	CASSYQGYGQYF	TRBV6-2/TRBV6-3	TRBJ2-7	12	.	few
TGTGCCAGCAGCCAAGACAGGGTTCGCGGCTACACCTTC	CASSQDRVRGYTF	TRBV5-4	TRBJ1-2	13	TRBD1	.
TGTGCCAGCAGCTTAGGGGTTAATAGCGGGGGGGCCTACGAGCAGTACTTC	CASSLGVNSGGAYEQYF	TRBV11-2	TRBJ2-7	17	TRBD2	once
TGTGCCTGGAGTACCCGGAACTCCGGGGACACCATATATTTT	CAWSTRNSGDTIYF	TRBV30	TRBJ1-3	14	.	once
TGTGCCAGCGGGGGGGTTGGGGTTGTAGACAAATTTTATAGCAATCAGCCCCAGCATTTT	CASGGVGVVDKFYSNQPQHF	TRBV2	TRBJ1-5	20	.	.
TGTGCCAGCAGCTCAGACAGGGGGAGGTCTGGGGCCAACGTCCTGACTTTC	CASSSDRGRSGANVLTF	TRBV7-9	TRBJ2-6	17	TRBD1	once
TGTGCCAGCAGCCAGTCGGGACAGGGGCTCGCCGGGGAGCTGTTTTTT	CASSQSGQGLAGELFF	TRBV3-1/TRBV3-2	TRBJ2-2	16	TRBD1	once
TGTGCCAGCAGCCAAGAGTCCCCGGGGTACACTGAAGCTTTCTTT	CASSQESPGYTEAFF	TRBV4-2	TRBJ1-1	15	.	once
TGTGCCAGCAGCTCCGGGACTAGCGGTGCAGATACGCAGTATTTT	CASSSGTSGADTQYF	TRBV7-2	TRBJ2-3	15	TRBD2	.
TGTGCCAGCTCACCATCCGTCCCGGGACAGGGCCCTAACTATGGCTACACCTTC	CASSPSVPGQGPNYGYTF	TRBV18	TRBJ1-2	18	TRBD1	.
TGTGCCAGCAGTTACTCAGGCAGGGGCTACGAGCAGTACTTC	CASSYSGRGYEQYF	TRBV6-2/TRBV6-3	TRBJ2-7	14	.	.
TGCGCCAGCAGCCTAGGGACTCCGGGCGTCCTGACTTTC	CASSLGTPGVLTF	TRBV5-1	TRBJ2-6	13	.	.
TGTGCCAGCAGCTTGGGGCAGGGCCATCAGCCCCAGCATTTT	CASSLGQGHQPQHF	TRBV5-6	TRBJ1-5	14	.	.
TGTGCCAGCAGCCAGATCTCGAAAGGAAACACCATATATTTT	CASSQISKGNTIYF	TRBV27	TRBJ1-3	14	.	few
TGTGCCAGCAGTTGGACAGGGGATCAGCCCCAGCATTTT	CASSWTGDQPQHF	TRBV6-5	TRBJ1-5	13	TRBD1	.
TGTGCCAGCAGCTTAGGTCGGGACATTAGCCCAGATACGCAGTATTTT	CASSLGRDISPDTQYF	TRBV7-9	TRBJ2-3	16	.	.
TGTGCCAGCAGCTTGCGGGACAGGGTATTTCGTGGCTACACCTTC	CASSLRDRVFRGYTF	TRBV5-8	TRBJ1-2	15	TRBD1	.
TGTGCCAGCAGCTTTCTCTCTTTGGGCGGGCAGACCCAGTACTTC	CASSFLSLGGQTQYF	TRBV7-9	TRBJ2-5	15	.	.
TGTGCCAGCATCGCCGACTCAACTAATGAAAAACTGTTTTTT	CASIADSTNEKLFF	TRBV16	TRBJ1-4	14	.	.
TGTGCCAGCAGCCCAAGGCGGCAGGGCCAGCATCAGCCCCAGCATTTT	CASSPRRQGQHQPQHF	TRBV7-9	TRBJ1-5	16	.	.
TGTGCCACCAGTGAGGGGGGACTAGCGGCCTACAATGAGCAGTTCTTC	CATSEGGLAAYNEQFF	TRBV24-1	TRBJ2-1	16	TRBD2	.
TGTGCCAGCAGCCAAGATCGGCGGGCCGGACCCTACGAGCAGTACTTC	CASSQDRRAGPYEQYF	TRBV3-1/TRBV3-2	TRBJ2-7	16	.	once
TGCGCCAGCAGTAGGAAGAGGGTTCCCGGGGAGCTGTTTTTT	CASSRKRVPGELFF	TRBV4-3	TRBJ2-2	14	.	.